This TCR beta chain was identified during a study of siplizumab effects on memory and regulatory T cells. Regarding this clone: Its antigen remains unknown.

General observations from the study: Proliferating siplizumab-culture Tregs lacked confirmation of suppressive function.

Clones were read by immunoSEQ multiplex PCR, and TCRdb kept only the in-frame ones, dropping some. The sample consists of 85,000 to 120,000 clones, 92% of them appearing once. This CDR3 is built from 16 residues. V lost 4 bases, J lost 2 bases, and 7 bases stayed unmatched. CDR1 is MNHEY and CDR2 is SMNVEV in the germline V gene (reference sequence). J is TRBJ2-1 and V is TRBV27, with TRBD2 matching over 8 bases. Sequences were obtained from CD4+ T cells sorted from blood. This TCR derives from a human donor in good health. The chain's CDR3 is CASSWTVAGTYNEQFF. The CDR3 DNA reads TGTGCCAGCAGTTGGACCGTAGCGGGAACCTACAATGAGCAGTTCTTC.